Below are 8 T cell receptor beta chains sequenced from a single sample in a study of breast tumors, draining lymph nodes, adjacent tissues. MiXCR, run by TCRdb on the multiplex PCR reads, gives a single entry per CDR3 protein. This table holds 160,000 or so distinct CDR3 sequences, approximately 33% found once. Breast cancer patients provided tissue from their axillary draining lymph nodes. Sequencing was carried out using axillary lymph node tissue. The receptors stem from a female donor with breast cancer. Some clones in this sample may be carry-over from other donors' samples.

At least ten counts were recorded for this clonotype. The V gene is TRBV18, the J gene TRBJ2-7; the D call may be TRBD1 or TRBD2 (5 bases each). Trimming stripped 6 bases from V and 3 bases from J, with 18 bases between. The CDR3 runs 15 residues. CDR1 is KGHSH and CDR2 is LQKENI in the germline V gene. In DNA form, the CDR3 reads TGTGCCAGCTCCCCCACCTTCGAGGGGATCTACGAGCAGTACTTC. Its translation: CASSPTFEGIYEQYF.

This clonotype was observed many times. The CDR3 nucleotides read TGCAGCCTAAACGAAAACACAGATACGCAGTATTTT. This codes for CSLNENTDTQYF. The J gene is TRBJ2-3, the V gene TRBV29-1, with D uncertain. The CDR3 runs 12 residues. The ends were cut back, 8 bases at V and 2 bases at J, with 11 bases in the middle. Germline loops: CDR1 SQVTM, CDR2 ANQGSEA.

Remarks on this clonotype: This may arise from a read error, as a much more abundant clone is one base away. The chain joins TRBV30 to TRBJ1-5, with D unresolved. The V end lost 3 bases, the J end lost 7 bases, and 13 bases lay between the germline ends. CDR1 and CDR2 (germline): GTSNPN, SVGIG (reference sequence). The CDR3 is 13 amino acids. The CDR3 spells CAWSSGREQPQHF. The DNA of the CDR3 is TGTGCCTGGAGCTCCGGGAGAGAGCAGCCCCAGCATTTT.

At least ten counts were recorded for this clonotype. The genes are TRBV12-3 or TRBV12-4 and TRBJ2-7, with TRBD1 matching over 9 bases. This CDR3 comprises 14 residues. The junction had 8 bases not matched to a gene; V was cut back by 5 bases and J by 6 bases. The CDR3 loop is CASSPGTGKGEQYF. The DNA for the CDR3 is TGTGCCAGCAGTCCCGGGACAGGGAAGGGCGAGCAGTACTTC.

The chain links TRBV12-3 or TRBV12-4 to TRBJ2-3; either TRBD1 or TRBD2 may supply D (5 bases each). V was shortened by 5 bases and J by 2 bases, with 11 bases between the two germline ends. The CDR3 runs 14 residues. CDR3 sequence: CASSAGTDTDTQYF. DNA of the CDR3: TGTGCCAGCAGTGCCGGGACGGACACAGATACGCAGTATTTT.

Turning to this clonotype: This may be a read error: a much more frequent sequence differs by one nucleotide. The V gene is TRBV6-6, the J gene TRBJ1-3; 7 nucleotides agree with TRBD1. CDR3 size: 17 residues. Germline assignment: CDR1 MNHNY and CDR2 SVGAGI (reference sequence). CDR3 nucleotide sequence: TGTGCCAGCAGTGAGAAACGACAGGGCCTTCCTGGAAACACCACATATTTT. Its translation: CASSEKRQGLPGNTTYF.

This clonotype was seen repeatedly, ten times or more. The chain combines TRBV20-1 with TRBJ1-2; D is undetermined. Trimming removed 3 bases at V and 4 bases at J, with 9 bases between. The CDR3 totals 12 residues. Germline values: CDR1 DFQATT, CDR2 SNEGSKA (reference sequence). The CDR3 coding sequence is TGCAGTGCTAGGGACCCCACCTATGGCTACACCTTC. As protein: CSARDPTYGYTF.

This clonotype was counted only a few times. V gene TRBV28 combines with J gene TRBJ2-4; no clear D. V lost 6 bases and J lost 0, with 9 bases in between. Germline V gene sequence: CDR1 MDHEN, CDR2 SYDVKM. The CDR3 runs 14 residues. Here the CDR3 DNA reads TGTGCCAGCAGCCAACATGTAGCCAAAAACATTCAGTACTTC. Translating it yields CASSQHVAKNIQYF.